This passage covers 18 T cell receptor beta chains from one sample sequenced in a study of identical twins (dated by TCRdb to about 2016). Libraries were built with 5' RACE. TCRdb records Illumina HiSeq 2000 as the sequencer. TCRdb trimmed public reads at Q25 via fastp, called clones via MiXCR and kept in-frame beta chains. Under each unique CDR3 protein, matching rows form one entry showing the most common genes and DNA. The sample table records some 600,000 distinct CDR3 sequences; around 7.4% of these occur just once. The leading ten clones occupy approximately 1.5% of the sample. These data also featured in a second study, about yellow fever vaccine responses in identical twins.

The source material was PBMCs. Receptor source: a woman aged 18 to 35 in good health.

A few counts support this clonotype. The V gene is TRBV20-1, the J gene TRBJ2-1, with TRBD2 identical over 9 bases. The CDR3 extends over 16 amino acids. Germline-derived CDR1 and CDR2 are DFQATT and SNEGSKA (reference sequence). DNA for the CDR3: TGCAGCGCCCTGGGCCTAGCGGGGATCTCCTACAATGAGCAGTTCTTC. This encodes CSALGLAGISYNEQFF.

The V and J genes are TRBV18 and TRBJ1-5; 7 positions match TRBD1. J gave up 0 bases and V 3 bases, and 5 bases lay outside the gene matches. The CDR3 totals 16 residues. CDR1 KGHSH and CDR2 LQKENI come from the germline V gene. This CDR3 is CASSPGQINSNQPQHF. CDR3 in DNA: TGTGCCAGCTCACCGGGACAGATTAATAGCAATCAGCCCCAGCATTTT.

This sequence joins TRBV20-1 and TRBJ2-1, with D perhaps TRBD1 (6 bases). Germline lookup yields CDR1 DFQATT and CDR2 SNEGSKA (reference sequence). The CDR3 consists of 16 residues. Deletions cut 5 bases from V and 0 bases from J, with 17 bases between. The CDR3 spells CSARPLGQSSYNEQFF. The DNA for the CDR3 is TGCAGTGCTCGACCCTTAGGACAGAGCTCCTACAATGAGCAGTTCTTC.

In its sample, this clonotype was seen a few times. As DNA, the CDR3 is TGTGCCAGCAGTTACGCGGGCCAGGGGGATTCACCCCTCCACTTT. It yields the protein CASSYAGQGDSPLHF. The chain has TRBV6-5 and TRBJ1-6, with 7 bases that match TRBD1. The germline V gene encodes CDR1 MNHEY and CDR2 SVGAGI. This CDR3 spans 15 amino acids. Trimming at V came to 2 bases and at J to 8 bases, leaving 6 bases not matched to a gene.

This clonotype was counted only a few times. The genes are TRBV6-5 and TRBJ1-1, with no clear D. Germline V gene sequence: CDR1 MNHEY, CDR2 SVGAGI. V was clipped by 0 bases and J by 0 bases, with 8 bases between them. This CDR3 has 15 amino acids. CDR3 nucleotides: TGTGCCAGCAGTTACTCGATTTCTATGAACACTGAAGCTTTCTTT. Amino acids: CASSYSISMNTEAFF.

The rearrangement uses TRBV20-1 and TRBJ2-1; TRBD2 is a possible D gene (7 bases). The V gene lost 6 bases and the J gene lost 0 bases, with 15 bases spanning the gap. CDR1 and CDR2 (germline): DFQATT, SNEGSKA (reference sequence). The CDR3 has 15 residues. In nucleotides, the CDR3 is TGCAGTGCCACTGGACTAGGGGGCTCCTACAATGAGCAGTTCTTC. Protein: CSATGLGGSYNEQFF.

The V and J genes are TRBV3-1 and TRBJ2-4; tentatively, D is TRBD2 (5 bases). V lost 1 base, J lost 0 bases, and 10 bases lay in between. In germline, CDR1 is LGHDT, CDR2 YNNKEL (reference sequence). This CDR3 comprises 16 residues. CDR3 region: CASSQGKRLAKNIQYF. In nucleotides, the CDR3 is TGTGCCAGCAGCCAAGGAAAGCGGCTAGCCAAAAACATTCAGTACTTC.

This clonotype showed up many times. The chain employs TRBV9 and TRBJ2-1; either TRBD1 or TRBD2 may fit D (5 bases each). The CDR3 is 16 amino acids. Deletions cut 0 bases from V and 6 bases from J, with 16 bases between. CDR1 is SGDLS, CDR2 YYNGEE, per germline. For the CDR3, the DNA is TGTGCCAGCAGCGTAGATACGGGGCCCTCCCCCAATGAGCAGTTCTTC. This sequence encodes CASSVDTGPSPNEQFF.

This clonotype was observed many times. The V gene is TRBV9, the J gene TRBJ1-4, with a weak D call TRBD1 (5 bases). Trimming removed 1 base at V and 6 bases at J, with 13 bases between. CDR3 length: 15 amino acids. Germline values: CDR1 SGDLS, CDR2 YYNGEE. The DNA of the CDR3 is TGTGCCAGCAGCGTACTCGGGGGATGGGATGAAAAACTGTTTTTT. It encodes CASSVLGGWDEKLFF.

The chain recombines TRBV28 with TRBJ2-7; 13 bases align to TRBD2. V lost 7 bases, J lost 3 bases, and 15 bases stayed unmatched. The V gene's germline CDR1 is MDHEN and CDR2 SYDVKM. There are 18 residues in the CDR3. The CDR3 spells CASTPWTGGTSGNYEQYF. CDR3 bases: TGTGCCAGCACCCCCTGGACGGGAGGGACTAGCGGGAACTACGAGCAGTACTTC.

This clonotype appeared many times. The genes are TRBV24-1 and TRBJ2-1; TRBD1 might be the D (6 bases). V was cut by 4 bases and J by 5 bases, with 8 bases left in between. Germline values: CDR1 KGHDR, CDR2 SFDVKD. CDR3 size: 13 residues. DNA for the CDR3: TGTGCCACCAGTGAGCAGGGGAACAATGAGCAGTTCTTC. It specifies CATSEQGNNEQFF.

This clonotype showed up many times. This chain joins TRBV5-1 and TRBJ2-5; TRBD2 matches 10 bases. The CDR3 is 16 amino acids. CDR1 and CDR2 (germline): SGHRS, YFSETQ. V lost 0 bases and J lost 2; bases outside the gene matches: 4. CDR3 loop: CASSLAPSGGQETQYF. For the CDR3, the DNA is TGCGCCAGCAGCTTGGCGCCTAGCGGGGGACAAGAGACCCAGTACTTC.

This clonotype occurred a few times. The chain has TRBV27 and TRBJ2-1; 7 positions match TRBD1. There are 14 residues in the CDR3. V lost 5 bases to trimming and J lost 9 bases; unmatched junction nucleotides: 10. Looked up from germline, CDR1 is MNHEY and CDR2 is SMNVEV (reference sequence). The CDR3 spells CASSGTVTWSEQFF. The CDR3 nucleotides read TGTGCCAGCAGTGGGACAGTTACATGGAGTGAGCAGTTCTTC.

This clonotype was counted a few times. The chain recombines TRBV15 with TRBJ2-6, with 9 bases that match TRBD2. Germline CDR1 is LNHNV and CDR2 is YYDKDF (reference sequence). With 4 bases clipped from V and 0 bases from J, the junction kept 10 bases outside the gene matches. This CDR3 is 19 amino acids long. The CDR3 sequence is CATSKAGGIDNSGANVLTF. The CDR3 DNA reads TGTGCCACCAGCAAGGCGGGGGGGATAGACAACTCTGGGGCCAACGTCCTGACTTTC.

Comments on this clonotype: A read error may produce the germline difference seen at one junction end. The genes are TRBV10-3 and TRBJ2-7; D possibly corresponds to TRBD2 (5 bases). CDR3 length: 13 residues. Germline V CDR1 and CDR2: ENHRY, SYGVKD. CDR3 region: CAISGSSSHEQYF. The CDR3 region has the DNA TGTGCCATCAGTGGGTCTAGCTCCCACGAGCAGTACTTC.

This clonotype was picked up a small number of times. V and J are TRBV9 and TRBJ2-6; no definite D call. This CDR3 comprises 15 residues. The germline V gene has CDR1 SGDLS and CDR2 YYNGEE. V lost 2 bases, J lost 2 bases, and 8 bases lay in between. CDR3 residues: CASSVNSAGANVLTF. The DNA for the CDR3 is TGTGCCAGCAGCGTGAACAGTGCTGGGGCCAACGTCCTGACTTTC.

This clonotype turned up a few times. The chain combines TRBV7-9 with TRBJ2-7, with 8 bases aligning to TRBD1. Germline V CDR1 and CDR2: SEHNR, FQNEAQ (reference sequence). The V segment lost 4 bases and the J segment 1 base; nucleotides outside the gene matches: 6. This CDR3 is 15 amino acids long. The CDR3 region has the DNA TGTGCCAGCAGCTACCGACAGGGGACTTCCTACGAGCAGTACTTC. This codes for CASSYRQGTSYEQYF. The variable domain in full, with the rest retrieved from reference TRBV7-9 and TRBJ2-7, is DTGVSQNPRHKITKRGQNVTFRCDPISEHNRLYWYRQTLGQGPEFLTYFQNEAQLEKSRLLSDRFSAERPKGSFSTLEIQRTEQGDSAMYLCASSYRQGTSYEQYFGPGTRLTVT.

This clonotype was picked up a small number of times. The genes are TRBV3-1 and TRBJ1-5; the D gene is possibly TRBD1 (6 bases). Per the germline V gene, CDR1 is LGHDT and CDR2 is YNNKEL (reference sequence). The V end lost 4 bases, the J end lost 7 bases, and 11 bases lay between the germline ends. CDR3 length: 13 residues. The chain's CDR3 is CASSPIRGQPQHF. Here the CDR3 DNA reads TGTGCCAGCAGCCCGATCAGGGGCCAGCCCCAGCATTTT.